This entry features one T cell receptor (beta chain) sequence. Its antigen remains unidentified. Sequencing was performed with immunoSEQ multiplex PCR; in TCRdb, only in-frame clones are kept and a portion is missing. The sample holds 650,000 to 700,000 clones, less than 95% seen once. The sample is drawn from a study of shared clonotypes between healthy human individuals. Study results and caveats: The donor pool, a small one, limited the genetic and exposure-history diversity represented.

Only Caucasian adults living in Nashville, Tennessee made up the donor group. This CDR3 region has 12 residues. Germline lookup yields CDR1 MNHNS and CDR2 SASEGT. V shed 1 base and J 15 bases; nucleotides not matched to a gene: 5. Material: memory CD8+ T cells from PBMCs. The subset was: CD45RO+ cells pooled with CCR7-negative TemRA cells. This receptor was taken from a man aged 18 to 29 in good health. Some clones in this sample may be carry-over from other donors' samples. This rearrangement joins TRBV6-1 to TRBJ2-1; 8 bases map to TRBD1. The CDR3 loop reads CASSEGTGPAFF. CDR3 DNA: TGTGCCAGCAGTGAAGGGACAGGGCCCGCGTTCTTC.